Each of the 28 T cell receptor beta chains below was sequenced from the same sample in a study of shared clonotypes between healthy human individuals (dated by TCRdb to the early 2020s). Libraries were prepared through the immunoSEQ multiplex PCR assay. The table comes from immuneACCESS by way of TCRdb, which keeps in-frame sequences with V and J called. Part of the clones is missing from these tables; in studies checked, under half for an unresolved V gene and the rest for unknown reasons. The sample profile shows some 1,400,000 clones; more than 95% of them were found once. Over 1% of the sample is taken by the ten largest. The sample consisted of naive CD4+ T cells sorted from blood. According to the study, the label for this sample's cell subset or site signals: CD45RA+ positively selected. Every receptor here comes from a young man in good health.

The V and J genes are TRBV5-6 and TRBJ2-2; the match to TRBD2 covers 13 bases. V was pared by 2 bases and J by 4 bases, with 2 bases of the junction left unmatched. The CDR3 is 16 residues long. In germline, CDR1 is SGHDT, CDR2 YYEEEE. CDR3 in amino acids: CASSLLAGGGTGELFF. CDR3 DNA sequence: TGTGCCAGCAGCTTACTAGCGGGAGGGGGCACCGGGGAGCTGTTTTTT.

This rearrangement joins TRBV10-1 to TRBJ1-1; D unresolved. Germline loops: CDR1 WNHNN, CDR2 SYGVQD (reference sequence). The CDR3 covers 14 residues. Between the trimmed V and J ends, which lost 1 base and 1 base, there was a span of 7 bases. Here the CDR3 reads CASSELRWNTEAFF. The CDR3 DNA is TGCGCCAGCAGTGAGTTACGGTGGAACACTGAAGCTTTCTTT.

The CDR3 region has the DNA TGTGCCAGCAGCTTTAACGCGGGGGGAATTGGTGAGACCCAGTACTTC. Translating gives CASSFNAGGIGETQYF. The rearrangement links TRBV7-3 to TRBJ2-5; 8 nucleotides match TRBD2. Germline V lookup: CDR1 SGHTA, CDR2 FQGTGA. V dropped 3 bases and J dropped 5; count of bases not matched to a gene: 11. The CDR3 runs 16 residues.

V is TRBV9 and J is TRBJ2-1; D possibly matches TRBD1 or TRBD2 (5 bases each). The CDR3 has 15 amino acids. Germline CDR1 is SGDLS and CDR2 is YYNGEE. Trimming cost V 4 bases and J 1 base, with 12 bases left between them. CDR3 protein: CASSSPGPSYNEQFF. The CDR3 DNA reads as TGTGCCAGCAGCTCGCCGGGGCCATCCTACAATGAGCAGTTCTTC.

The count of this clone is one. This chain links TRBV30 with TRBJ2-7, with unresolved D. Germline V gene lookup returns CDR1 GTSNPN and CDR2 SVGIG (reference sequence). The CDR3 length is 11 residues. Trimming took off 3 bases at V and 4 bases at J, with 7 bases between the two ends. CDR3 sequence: CAWRPKYEQYF. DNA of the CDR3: TGTGCCTGGAGGCCGAAGTACGAGCAGTACTTC.

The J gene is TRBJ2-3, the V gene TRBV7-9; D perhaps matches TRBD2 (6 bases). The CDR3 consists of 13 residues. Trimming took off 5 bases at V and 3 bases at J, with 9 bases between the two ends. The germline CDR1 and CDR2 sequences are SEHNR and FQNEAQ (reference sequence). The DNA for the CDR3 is TGTGCCAGCAGCCGACGGGGGACAGATACGCAGTATTTT. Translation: CASSRRGTDTQYF.

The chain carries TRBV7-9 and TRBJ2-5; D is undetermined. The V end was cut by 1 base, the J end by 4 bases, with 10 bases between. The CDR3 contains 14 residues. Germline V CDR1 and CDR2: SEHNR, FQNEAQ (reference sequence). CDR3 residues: CASSLEIWGETQYF. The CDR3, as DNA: TGTGCCAGCAGCTTAGAGATTTGGGGAGAGACCCAGTACTTC.

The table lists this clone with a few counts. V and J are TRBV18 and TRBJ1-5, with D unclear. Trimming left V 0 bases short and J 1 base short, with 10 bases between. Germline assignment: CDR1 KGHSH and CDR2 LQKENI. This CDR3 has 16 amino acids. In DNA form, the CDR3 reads TGTGCCAGCTCACCACCCGGCCCGGGGAGCAATCAGCCCCAGCATTTT. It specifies CASSPPGPGSNQPQHF. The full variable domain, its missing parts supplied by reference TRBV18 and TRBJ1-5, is NAGVMQNPRHLVRRRGQEARLRCSPMKGHSHVYWYRQLPEEGLKFMVYLQKENIIDESGMPKERFSAEFPKEGPSILRIQQVVRGDSAAYFCASSPPGPGSNQPQHFGDGTRLSIL.

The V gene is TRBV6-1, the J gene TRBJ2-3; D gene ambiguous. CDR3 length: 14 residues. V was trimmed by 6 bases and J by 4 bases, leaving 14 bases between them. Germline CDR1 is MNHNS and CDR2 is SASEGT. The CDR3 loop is CASRPSLEPDTQYF. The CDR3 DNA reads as TGTGCCAGCAGACCCTCTTTAGAGCCAGATACGCAGTATTTT.

In nucleotides, the CDR3 is TGTGCCAGCAGTGGACTAGGGGTGAGTGAAGCTTTCTTT. The encoded protein is CASSGLGVSEAFF. The chain recombines TRBV2 with TRBJ1-1, with D maybe TRBD1 (5 bases). The germline V and J ends were trimmed by 4 bases and 7 bases, with 13 bases remaining between them. This CDR3 contains 13 residues. The V gene's germline CDR1 is SNHLY and CDR2 FYNNEI.

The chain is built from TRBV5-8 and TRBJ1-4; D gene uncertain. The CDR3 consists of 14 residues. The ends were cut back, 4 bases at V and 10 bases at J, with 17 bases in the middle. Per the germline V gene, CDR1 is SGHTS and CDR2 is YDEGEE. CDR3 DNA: TGTGCCAGCAGCACCCAGGAGAACTCGAGAAAACTGTTTTTT. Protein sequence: CASSTQENSRKLFF. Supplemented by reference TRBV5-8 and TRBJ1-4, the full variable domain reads EAGVTQSPTHLIKTRGQQATLRCSPISGHTSVYWYQQALGLGLQFLLWYDEGEERNRGNFPPRFSGRQFPNYSSELNVNALELEDSALYLCASSTQENSRKLFFGSGTQLSVL.

In DNA, the CDR3 is TGTGCCAGCTCACCTTCGACAGGGTCCCAAGAGACCCAGTACTTC. Translating it yields CASSPSTGSQETQYF. V is TRBV18 and J is TRBJ2-5, with 7 bases aligning to TRBD1. V shed 3 bases, J shed 1 base, and the junction held 5 bases outside the gene matches. Germline V gene sequence: CDR1 KGHSH, CDR2 LQKENI. This CDR3 region has 15 residues.

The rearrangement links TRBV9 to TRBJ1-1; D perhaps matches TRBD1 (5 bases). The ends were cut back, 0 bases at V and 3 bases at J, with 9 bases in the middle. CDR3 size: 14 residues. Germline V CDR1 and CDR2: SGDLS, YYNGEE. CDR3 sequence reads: CASSVGGSDTEAFF. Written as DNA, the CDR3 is TGTGCCAGCAGCGTAGGGGGGTCGGACACTGAAGCTTTCTTT.

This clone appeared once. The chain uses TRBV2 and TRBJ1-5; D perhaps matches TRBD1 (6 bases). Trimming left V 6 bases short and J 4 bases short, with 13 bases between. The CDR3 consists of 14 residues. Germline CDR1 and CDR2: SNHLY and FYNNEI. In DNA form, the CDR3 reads TGTGCCAGCAGATGGACAGCGCCAAATCAGCCCCAGCATTTT. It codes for CASRWTAPNQPQHF.

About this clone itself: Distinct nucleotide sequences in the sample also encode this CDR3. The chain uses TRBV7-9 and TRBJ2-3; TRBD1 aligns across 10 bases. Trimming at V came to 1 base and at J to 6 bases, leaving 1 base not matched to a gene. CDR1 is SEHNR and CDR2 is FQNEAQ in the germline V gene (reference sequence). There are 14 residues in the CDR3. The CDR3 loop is CASSLGQGADTQYF. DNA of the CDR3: TGTGCCAGCAGCTTAGGACAGGGGGCCGATACGCAGTATTTT.

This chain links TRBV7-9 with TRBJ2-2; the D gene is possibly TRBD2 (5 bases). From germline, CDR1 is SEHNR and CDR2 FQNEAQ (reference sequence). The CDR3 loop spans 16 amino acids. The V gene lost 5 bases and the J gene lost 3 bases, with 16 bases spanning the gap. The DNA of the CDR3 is TGTGCCAGCAGCGAAGACTATCGGCCCTACACCGGGGAGCTGTTTTTT. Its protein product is CASSEDYRPYTGELFF.

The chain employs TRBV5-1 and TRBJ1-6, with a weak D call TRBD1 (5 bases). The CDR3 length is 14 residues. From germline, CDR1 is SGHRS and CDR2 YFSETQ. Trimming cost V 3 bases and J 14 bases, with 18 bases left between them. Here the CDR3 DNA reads TGCGCCAGCAGCTCGTTTGTCCAGGGTCTTTCCCTCCACTTT. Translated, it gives CASSSFVQGLSLHF.

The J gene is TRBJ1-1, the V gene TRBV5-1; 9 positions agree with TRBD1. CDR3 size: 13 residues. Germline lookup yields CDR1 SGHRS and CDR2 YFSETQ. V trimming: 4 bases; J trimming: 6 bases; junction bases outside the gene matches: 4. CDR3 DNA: TGCGCCAGCAGCGAAGGGACAGGGTCTGAAGCTTTCTTT. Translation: CASSEGTGSEAFF.

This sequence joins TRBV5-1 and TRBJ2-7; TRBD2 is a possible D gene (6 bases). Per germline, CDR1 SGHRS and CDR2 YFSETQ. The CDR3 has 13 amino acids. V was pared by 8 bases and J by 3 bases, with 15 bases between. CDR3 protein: CASSAGRGYEQYF. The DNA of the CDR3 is TGCGCCAGTTCGGCGGGAAGGGGCTACGAGCAGTACTTC.

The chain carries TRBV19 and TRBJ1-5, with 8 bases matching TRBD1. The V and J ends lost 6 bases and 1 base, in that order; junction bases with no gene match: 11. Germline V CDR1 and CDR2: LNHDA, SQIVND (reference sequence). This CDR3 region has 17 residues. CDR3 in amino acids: CASRGEDRAGSNQPQHF. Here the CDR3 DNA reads TGTGCCAGTAGGGGAGAGGACAGGGCAGGGAGCAATCAGCCCCAGCATTTT. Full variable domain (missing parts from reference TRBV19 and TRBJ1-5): DGGITQSPKYLFRKEGQNVTLSCEQNLNHDAMYWYRQDPGQGLRLIYYSQIVNDFQKGDIAEGYSVSREKKESFPLTVTSAQKNPTAFYLCASRGEDRAGSNQPQHFGDGTRLSIL.

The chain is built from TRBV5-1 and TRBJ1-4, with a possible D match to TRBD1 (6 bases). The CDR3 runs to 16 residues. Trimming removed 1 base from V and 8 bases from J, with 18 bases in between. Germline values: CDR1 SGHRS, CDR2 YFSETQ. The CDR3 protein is CASSLYETGSGEKLFF. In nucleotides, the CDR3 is TGCGCCAGCAGCTTGTACGAAACAGGGTCGGGGGAAAAACTGTTTTTT.

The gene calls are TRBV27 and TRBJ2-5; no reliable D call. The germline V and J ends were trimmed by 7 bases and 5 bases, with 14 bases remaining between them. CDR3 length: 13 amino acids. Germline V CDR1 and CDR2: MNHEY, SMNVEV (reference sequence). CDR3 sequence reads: CASTPTGTETQYF. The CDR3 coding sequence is TGTGCCAGCACCCCGACGGGCACGGAGACCCAGTACTTC.

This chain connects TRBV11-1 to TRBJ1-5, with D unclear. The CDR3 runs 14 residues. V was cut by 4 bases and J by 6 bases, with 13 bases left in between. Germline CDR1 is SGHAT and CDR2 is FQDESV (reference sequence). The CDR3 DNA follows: TGTGCCAGCAGCTCCCCCCATGCCAGTCAGCCCCAGCATTTT. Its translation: CASSSPHASQPQHF.

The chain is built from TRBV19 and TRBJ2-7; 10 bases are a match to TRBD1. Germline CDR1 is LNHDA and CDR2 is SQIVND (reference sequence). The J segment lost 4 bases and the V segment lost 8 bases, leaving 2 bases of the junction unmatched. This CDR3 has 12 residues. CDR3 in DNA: TGTGCCAGTCGGGACAGGGGTTACGAGCAGTACTTC. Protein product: CASRDRGYEQYF.

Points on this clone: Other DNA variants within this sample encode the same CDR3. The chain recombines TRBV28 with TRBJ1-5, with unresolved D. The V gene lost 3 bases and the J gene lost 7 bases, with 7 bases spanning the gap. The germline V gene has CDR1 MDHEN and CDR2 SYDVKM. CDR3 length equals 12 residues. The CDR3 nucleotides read TGTGCCAGCAGTTTGTCCGGCCAGCCCCAGCATTTT. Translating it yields CASSLSGQPQHF.

CDR3 region: CAYLSGRADTGELFF. The CDR3 DNA reads TGTGCCTATCTTAGCGGGAGGGCCGACACCGGGGAGCTGTTTTTT. The rearrangement links TRBV30 to TRBJ2-2, with TRBD2 matching over 11 bases. The CDR3 consists of 15 residues. V lost 7 bases, J lost 3 bases, and 7 bases stayed unmatched. Germline lookup yields CDR1 GTSNPN and CDR2 SVGIG (reference sequence).

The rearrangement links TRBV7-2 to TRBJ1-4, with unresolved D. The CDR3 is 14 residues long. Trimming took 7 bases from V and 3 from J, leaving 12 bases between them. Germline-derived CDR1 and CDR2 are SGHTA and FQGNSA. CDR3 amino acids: CASTPGGSNEKLFF. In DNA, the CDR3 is TGTGCCAGCACCCCGGGTGGATCTAATGAAAAACTGTTTTTT.

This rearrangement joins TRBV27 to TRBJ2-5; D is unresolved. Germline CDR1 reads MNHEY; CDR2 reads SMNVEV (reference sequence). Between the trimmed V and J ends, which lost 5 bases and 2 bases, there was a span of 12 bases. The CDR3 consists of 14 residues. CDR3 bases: TGTGCCAGCAGTCCCACCCGACTTCAAGAGACCCAGTACTTC. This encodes CASSPTRLQETQYF.